Shown below are 23 T cell receptor beta chains from a single sample sequenced in a study of cytomegalovirus exposure and HLA in healthy donors. PCR primers comprised 60 Vbeta and 13 Jbeta primers. The table came from immunoSEQ multiplex PCR; TCRdb's copy has only in-frame clones and leaves some out. The sample has roughly 150,000 clones, more than 75% seen once. Specimen: PBMCs. These TCRs come from a woman aged 40 to 50 in good health and CMV-seronegative.

This rearrangement joins TRBV10-2 to TRBJ1-5; D ambiguous. This CDR3 comprises 15 residues. The V end lost 3 bases, the J end lost 2 bases, and 11 bases lay between the germline ends. Germline-derived CDR1 and CDR2 are WSHSY and SAAADI. CDR3 protein: CASSESGSGNQPQHF. The CDR3 DNA is TGCGCCAGCAGTGAATCGGGGTCCGGCAATCAGCCCCAGCATTTT.

V is TRBV6-1 and J is TRBJ2-7; 10 positions agree with TRBD2. CDR3 size: 15 residues. The germline V gene encodes CDR1 MNHNS and CDR2 SASEGT. V lost 4 bases, J lost 1 base, and 4 bases stayed unmatched. The CDR3 loop reads CASSVGLADSYEQYF. CDR3 in DNA: TGTGCCAGCAGTGTCGGACTAGCGGATTCCTACGAGCAGTACTTC.

A single count supports this clone. This chain uses TRBV7-3 with TRBJ2-5; tentatively, D is TRBD2 (5 bases). V lost 5 bases and J lost 5, with 12 bases in between. The CDR3 has 13 amino acids. Per the germline V gene, CDR1 is SGHTA and CDR2 is FQGTGA. CDR3 amino acids: CASSPTSAETQYF. The CDR3 coding sequence is TGTGCCAGCAGCCCAACTAGTGCGGAGACCCAGTACTTC.

The rearrangement uses TRBV13 and TRBJ2-6; TRBD2 agrees at 7 bases. Germline V lookup: CDR1 PRHDT, CDR2 FYEKMQ (reference sequence). The CDR3 totals 18 residues. J gave up 3 bases and V 0 bases, and 8 bases lay outside the gene matches. CDR3 sequence: CASSLGGLRSGGANVLTF. The CDR3, as DNA: TGTGCCAGCAGCTTAGGGGGACTACGCTCGGGTGGGGCCAACGTCCTGACTTTC.

The rearrangement links TRBV6-6 to TRBJ1-1; TRBD1 agrees at 7 bases. The J segment lost 0 bases and the V segment lost 5 bases, leaving 9 bases of the junction unmatched. Germline values: CDR1 MNHNY, CDR2 SVGAGI (reference sequence). This CDR3 is built from 16 residues. CDR3 in amino acids: CASSNRQGVMNTEAFF. CDR3 nucleotides: TGTGCCAGCAGTAATCGGCAGGGGGTTATGAACACTGAAGCTTTCTTT.

The genes are TRBV16 and TRBJ1-1; D perhaps matches TRBD1 (5 bases). The CDR3 has 14 amino acids. V was cut by 4 bases and J by 2 bases, with 11 bases left in between. The V gene's germline CDR1 is KGHSY and CDR2 FQNENV. In nucleotides, the CDR3 is TGTGCCAGCAGCCTACAGGATTTTAACACTGAAGCTTTCTTT. This sequence encodes CASSLQDFNTEAFF.

This rearrangement joins TRBV18 to TRBJ1-4, with D possibly matching TRBD1 (6 bases). The CDR3 contains 16 residues. Germline loops: CDR1 KGHSH, CDR2 LQKENI. The ends were cut back, 2 bases at V and 7 bases at J, with 17 bases in the middle. CDR3 nucleotide sequence: TGTGCCAGCTCACCAGGACAGCCCCGGGGTGGTGAAAAACTGTTTTTT. Its protein is CASSPGQPRGGEKLFF. The full variable domain, completed using reference TRBV18 and TRBJ1-4, is NAGVMQNPRHLVRRRGQEARLRCSPMKGHSHVYWYRQLPEEGLKFMVYLQKENIIDESGMPKERFSAEFPKEGPSILRIQQVVRGDSAAYFCASSPGQPRGGEKLFFGSGTQLSVL.

The chain recombines TRBV19 with TRBJ2-7; the match to TRBD1 covers 9 bases. This CDR3 contains 15 residues. V gave up 5 bases and J gave up 1 base; unmatched junction bases: 6. Germline CDR1 is LNHDA and CDR2 is SQIVND (reference sequence). The CDR3 reads CASSEVGQGSYEQYF. CDR3 DNA: TGTGCCAGTAGTGAGGTCGGACAGGGGTCCTACGAGCAGTACTTC.

The V gene is TRBV20-1, the J gene TRBJ2-3; the D is unclear. CDR1 is DFQATT, CDR2 SNEGSKA, per germline (reference sequence). Trimming stripped 3 bases from V and 8 bases from J, with 6 bases between. CDR3 size: 10 residues. The CDR3 coding sequence is TGCAGTGCTAGTTCGGGTACGCAGTATTTT. Amino acid sequence: CSASSGTQYF.

The chain is built from TRBV9 and TRBJ1-1, with TRBD1 as a possible D gene (5 bases). The V gene's germline CDR1 is SGDLS and CDR2 YYNGEE. This CDR3 comprises 15 residues. Trimming stripped 0 bases from V and 7 bases from J, with 16 bases between. CDR3 residues: CASSVEAGWDNEAFF. CDR3 DNA: TGTGCCAGCAGCGTAGAGGCAGGGTGGGATAATGAAGCTTTCTTT.

V and J are TRBV7-3 and TRBJ2-1; a possible D gene is TRBD2 (5 bases). V was cut by 4 bases and J by 7 bases, with 17 bases left in between. There are 15 residues in the CDR3. Germline CDR1 and CDR2: SGHTA and FQGTGA. For the CDR3, the DNA is TGTGCCAGCAGCTCTGAGGGAGCCAGGTTGAATGAGCAGTTCTTC. This gives the protein CASSSEGARLNEQFF. The full variable domain, completed using reference TRBV7-3 and TRBJ2-1, is GAGVSQTPSNKVTEKGKYVELRCDPISGHTALYWYRQSLGQGPEFLIYFQGTGAADDSGLPNDRFFAVRPEGSVSTLKIQRTERGDSAVYLCASSSEGARLNEQFFGPGTRLTVL.

The rearrangement links TRBV4-3 to TRBJ2-3; 9 bases match TRBD2. The V and J ends lost 4 bases and 1 base, in that order; junction bases with no gene match: 3. Germline CDR1 LGHNA, CDR2 YSLEER. The CDR3 spans 15 residues. The chain's CDR3 is CASSRRTSGTDTQYF. DNA of the CDR3: TGCGCCAGCAGCCGGCGGACTAGCGGCACAGATACGCAGTATTTT.

V and J are TRBV5-1 and TRBJ1-2; TRBD1 matches 8 bases. The CDR3 covers 14 residues. Germline CDR1 is SGHRS and CDR2 is YFSETQ. The junction had 5 bases not matched to a gene; V was cut back by 4 bases and J by 3 bases. This CDR3 reads CASSPDRADYGYTF. CDR3 nucleotide sequence: TGCGCCAGCAGCCCGGACAGGGCTGACTATGGCTACACCTTC.

The CDR3 sequence is CASSFSYSAGKVDTQYF. The CDR3 nucleotides read TGTGCCAGCAGCTTCTCCTATTCAGCGGGGAAAGTGGATACGCAGTATTTT. The genes are TRBV7-2 and TRBJ2-3; 7 bases map to TRBD2. This CDR3 has 17 residues. Germline loops: CDR1 SGHTA, CDR2 FQGNSA. Trimming took 3 bases from V and 6 from J; bases not matched to a gene: 15. The variable domain in full, with the rest retrieved from reference TRBV7-2 and TRBJ2-3, is GAGVSQSPSNKVTEKGKDVELRCDPISGHTALYWYRQSLGQGLEFLIYFQGNSAPDKSGLPSDRFSAERTGGSVSTLTIQRTQQEDSAVYLCASSFSYSAGKVDTQYFGPGTRLTVL.

The gene calls are TRBV6-6 and TRBJ1-1, with 9 bases aligning to TRBD1. The germline CDR1 and CDR2 sequences are MNHNY and SVGAGI (reference sequence). CDR3 length equals 15 residues. Trimming took 7 bases from V and 5 from J; bases not matched to a gene: 11. Here the CDR3 DNA reads TGTGCCAGCAATCTACAGGGGGCAAAGGGGACTGAAGCTTTCTTT. Its protein is CASNLQGAKGTEAFF.

There are a few counts of this clone. V and J are TRBV4-2 and TRBJ2-3, with 9 bases aligning to TRBD2. Germline V gene lookup returns CDR1 LGHNA and CDR2 YNFKEQ. With V trimmed by 1 base and J by 1 base, 0 bases remained unmatched. The CDR3 runs 15 residues. The CDR3 region is CASSQGLAGTDTQYF. The CDR3 nucleotides are TGTGCCAGCAGCCAAGGACTAGCGGGCACAGATACGCAGTATTTT.

CDR3 in amino acids: CASSRLVEYEQYF. The CDR3 DNA is TGTGCCAGCAGCCGACTAGTGGAGTACGAGCAGTACTTC. The chain recombines TRBV11-3 with TRBJ2-7; a weak D match, TRBD2 (6 bases). The CDR3 has 13 residues. The germline V gene has CDR1 SGHNT and CDR2 YENEEA. V was clipped by 5 bases and J by 4 bases, with 12 bases between them. Looking up the rest from reference TRBV11-3 and TRBJ2-7 gives the full variable domain: EAGVVQSPRYKIIEKKQPVAFWCNPISGHNTLYWYLQNLGQGPELLIRYENEEAVDDSQLPKDRFSAERLKGVDSTLKIQPAELGDSAVYLCASSRLVEYEQYFGPGTRLTVT.

This rearrangement joins TRBV2 to TRBJ1-3; the D is unclear. Per the germline V gene, CDR1 is SNHLY and CDR2 is FYNNEI. The CDR3 extends over 14 amino acids. V shed 6 bases and J shed 4 bases, with 13 bases lying between them. The CDR3 is CASSPGVTGNTIYF. The CDR3 bases are TGTGCCAGCAGCCCCGGGGTGACAGGAAACACCATATATTTT.

The chain couples TRBV20-1 to TRBJ2-7, with 8 bases matching TRBD2. The trim removed 7 bases at V and 12 bases at J, leaving 8 bases unmatched. This CDR3 is 10 amino acids long. The germline CDR1 and CDR2 sequences are DFQATT and SNEGSKA (reference sequence). The chain's CDR3 is CSVFGGGRYF. For the CDR3, the DNA is TGCAGTGTTTTCGGGGGGGGCCGGTACTTC.

The chain recombines TRBV19 with TRBJ2-4; D not certain. Germline V CDR1 and CDR2: LNHDA, SQIVND (reference sequence). The ends were cut back, 5 bases at V and 1 base at J, with 6 bases in the middle. The CDR3 runs to 13 residues. The CDR3 DNA reads as TGTGCCAGTAGTTCAGTGGCCAAAAACATTCAGTACTTC. Amino acids: CASSSVAKNIQYF.

This chain uses TRBV5-3 with TRBJ1-5; D is uncertain. TRBV5-3 is filed as an ORF, its function uncertain. Trimming removed 5 bases from V and 0 bases from J, with 18 bases in between. There are 17 residues in the CDR3. CDR3 in amino acids: CARSPLTNAHSNQPQHF. The CDR3 coding sequence is TGTGCCAGAAGTCCACTAACAAATGCCCATAGCAATCAGCCCCAGCATTTT.

The chain carries TRBV18 and TRBJ2-7; a possible D gene is TRBD2 (6 bases). V dropped 6 bases and J dropped 0 bases, with 9 bases sitting between them. CDR1 is KGHSH and CDR2 is LQKENI in the germline V gene. The CDR3 runs 13 residues. DNA for the CDR3: TGTGCCAGCTCCCCGGGACTCTCCTACGAGCAGTACTTC. This translates into CASSPGLSYEQYF.

The chain couples TRBV9 to TRBJ1-3; D is ambiguous. Per the germline V gene, CDR1 is SGDLS and CDR2 is YYNGEE. V was shortened by 7 bases and J by 1 base, with 12 bases between the two germline ends. This CDR3 spans 14 amino acids. The CDR3 nucleotides read TGTGCCAGCTCTGCAGACTTATCTGGAAACACCATATATTTT. Encoded protein: CASSADLSGNTIYF.